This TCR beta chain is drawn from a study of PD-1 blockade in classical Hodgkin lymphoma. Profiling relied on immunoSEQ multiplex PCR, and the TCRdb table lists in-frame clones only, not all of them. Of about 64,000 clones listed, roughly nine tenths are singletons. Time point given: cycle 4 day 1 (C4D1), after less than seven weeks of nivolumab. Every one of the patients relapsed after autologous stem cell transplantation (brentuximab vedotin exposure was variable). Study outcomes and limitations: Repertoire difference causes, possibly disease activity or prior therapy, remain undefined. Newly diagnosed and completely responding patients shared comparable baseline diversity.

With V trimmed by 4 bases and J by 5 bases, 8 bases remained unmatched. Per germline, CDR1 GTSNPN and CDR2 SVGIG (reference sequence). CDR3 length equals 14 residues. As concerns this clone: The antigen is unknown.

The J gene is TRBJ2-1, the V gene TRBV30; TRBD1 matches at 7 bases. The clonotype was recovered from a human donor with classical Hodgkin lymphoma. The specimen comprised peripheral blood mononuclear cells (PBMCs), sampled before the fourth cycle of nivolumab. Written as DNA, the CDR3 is TGTGCCTGGAAGGGTCAGGGGGTCGACAATGAGCAGTTCTTC. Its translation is CAWKGQGVDNEQFF.